This T cell receptor (beta chain) is drawn from a study of T cells in Graves' hyperthyroidism and ophthalmopathy. Amplified regions were TCR beta CDR3 sequences from RNA transcripts. Using the HTBI primer set, a first-round RT-PCR was run on the TCR CDR3. TCRdb redid the calling of the multiplex PCR reads with MiXCR, one entry per CDR3 protein. This sample has approximately 620,000 distinct CDR3 sequences, with approximately 15% found just once. PBMCs were obtained from 9 to 10 ml fresh peripheral blood. Per germline, CDR1 SNHLY and CDR2 FYNNEI. The CDR3 length is 16 residues. V lost 6 bases and J lost 0; bases outside the gene matches: 10. This clonotype was recorded many times.

The sequencing input was blood. This TCR was sampled from a middle-aged woman with Graves' ophthalmopathy. The chain carries TRBV2 and TRBJ1-2, with 7 bases lining up with TRBD1. This CDR3 is CASRQQGLATNYGYTF. CDR3 in DNA: TGTGCCAGCAGGCAACAGGGGCTAGCTACTAACTATGGCTACACCTTC. The full variable domain, completed using reference TRBV2 and TRBJ1-2, is EPEVTQTPSHQVTQMGQEVILRCVPISNHLYFYWYRQILGQKVEFLVSFYNNEISEKSEIFDDQFSVERPDGSNFTLKIRSTKLEDSAMYFCASRQQGLATNYGYTFGSGTRLTVV.